This T cell receptor beta chain was found in a study of T cell repertoires in cytomegalovirus infection. TCRdb re-analysed the reads in MiXCR, keeping a single row per CDR3 protein. The sample lists roughly 200,000 distinct CDR3 sequences; about 18% were seen once. Germline values: CDR1 SEHNR, CDR2 FQNEAQ (reference sequence). The CDR3 consists of 14 residues. The V and J ends lost 1 base and 1 base respectively, with 7 bases between them. The V and J genes are TRBV7-9 and TRBJ2-5; the D is unclear. This TCR derives from a human donor in good health (CMV status not recorded). Some clones in this sample may be carry-over from other donors' samples. Material for sequencing was CD8+ T cells from PBMCs. The CDR3 reads CASSLEQVQETQYF. The CDR3 bases are TGTGCCAGCAGCTTAGAGCAAGTCCAAGAGACCCAGTACTTC. Based on the CDR3 plus reference TRBV7-9 and TRBJ2-5, the full variable domain is DTGVSQNPRHKITKRGQNVTFRCDPISEHNRLYWYRQTLGQGPEFLTYFQNEAQLEKSRLLSDRFSAERPKGSFSTLEIQRTEQGDSAMYLCASSLEQVQETQYFGPGTRLLVL.